This passage covers 32 T cell receptor beta chains from one sample sequenced in a study of blood T cell repertoires in COVID-19. Using immunoSEQ multiplex PCR, the repertoire was profiled, and TCRdb retains in-frame clones only, with some absent. The sample has around 300,000 clones; almost 90% are singletons. The sequencing input was peripheral blood. Receptor source: a woman aged 40 to 50 with COVID-19, enrolled during active disease.

The rearrangement uses TRBV28 and TRBJ1-1, with TRBD1 as a possible D gene (6 bases). Trimming stripped 5 bases from V and 7 bases from J, with 20 bases between. The V gene's germline CDR1 is MDHEN and CDR2 SYDVKM. The CDR3 totals 15 residues. The CDR3 DNA is TGTGCCAGCAGTATATCAGGGGTATTTTGGCATGAAGCTTTCTTT. Its translation: CASSISGVFWHEAFF.

The chain carries TRBV28 and TRBJ2-7; the match to TRBD2 covers 14 bases. The V and J ends lost 1 base and 6 bases, in that order; junction bases with no gene match: 14. CDR3 length: 19 amino acids. Germline V gene data show CDR1 as MDHEN and CDR2 as SYDVKM. The CDR3 DNA reads as TGTGCCAGCAGTTTATCCGCAATACCGGGACTAGCGGGAGTGAGCGAGCAGTACTTC. This sequence encodes CASSLSAIPGLAGVSEQYF.

The chain combines TRBV28 with TRBJ2-7, with TRBD2 as a possible D gene (5 bases). Germline CDR1 is MDHEN and CDR2 is SYDVKM. V lost 4 bases to trimming and J lost 7 bases, with 11 bases between them. There are 12 residues in the CDR3. The CDR3 nucleotides read TGTGCCAGCAGTTCGGACTCGGGGGAGCAGTACTTC. It is translated as CASSSDSGEQYF.

The chain uses TRBV2 and TRBJ2-7; possibly TRBD2 for D (5 bases). This CDR3 spans 13 amino acids. Germline loops: CDR1 SNHLY, CDR2 FYNNEI. Trimming took 4 bases from V and 4 from J, leaving 11 bases between them. The CDR3, as DNA: TGTGCCAGCAGTGCCGGACTGAAATACGAGCAGTACTTC. Protein sequence: CASSAGLKYEQYF.

The rearrangement joins TRBV30 to TRBJ1-2, with TRBD1 matching over 8 bases. The CDR3 totals 14 residues. Germline lookup yields CDR1 GTSNPN and CDR2 SVGIG (reference sequence). J lost 4 bases, V lost 5 bases, and 9 bases had no gene match. DNA of the CDR3: TGTGCCTGGCGCCGACAGGGGACTTTCTATGGCTACACCTTC. Residues: CAWRRQGTFYGYTF. Complete variable domain (other parts from reference TRBV30 and TRBJ1-2): SQTIHQWPATLVQPVGSPLSLECTVEGTSNPNLYWYRQAAGRGLQLLFYSVGIGQISSEVPQNLSASRPQDRQFILSSKKLLLSDSGFYLCAWRRQGTFYGYTFGSGTRLTVV.

V usage is TRBV5-1 and J usage is TRBJ2-2, with D perhaps TRBD2 (6 bases). The germline V gene has CDR1 SGHRS and CDR2 YFSETQ. The CDR3 is 15 amino acids. V lost 3 bases, J lost 1 base, and 10 bases lay in between. CDR3 sequence (DNA): TGCGCCAGCAGCTCCGGGGGACGGAACACCGGGGAGCTGTTTTTT. This translates into CASSSGGRNTGELFF.

The genes are TRBV6-5 and TRBJ1-4, with D perhaps matching TRBD1 (5 bases). The CDR3 consists of 15 residues. Germline assignment: CDR1 MNHEY and CDR2 SVGAGI. V gave up 2 bases and J gave up 6 bases, with 13 bases separating them. CDR3 sequence reads: CASSYGTGGHEKLFF. DNA of the CDR3: TGTGCCAGCAGTTACGGGACGGGGGGACATGAAAAACTGTTTTTT.

The chain uses TRBV29-1 and TRBJ1-1; 7 nucleotides agree with TRBD1. V trimming: 7 bases; J trimming: 1 base; junction bases outside the gene matches: 6. The CDR3 runs to 13 residues. The germline V gene has CDR1 SQVTM and CDR2 ANQGSEA. The CDR3 loop is CSANGQANTEAFF. In nucleotides, the CDR3 is TGCAGCGCCAATGGACAGGCGAACACTGAAGCTTTCTTT. The entire variable domain, with the rest obtained from reference TRBV29-1 and TRBJ1-1, is as follows: SAVISQKPSRDICQRGTSLTIQCQVDSQVTMMFWYRQQPGQSLTLIATANQGSEATYESGFVIDKFPISRPNLTFSTLTVSNMSPEDSSIYLCSANGQANTEAFFGQGTRLTVV.

The CDR3 nucleotides read TGTGCCAGCAGCCATTCTGGGCAGGCTCAGCCCCAGCATTTT. This codes for CASSHSGQAQPQHF. V gene TRBV3-1 (or the pseudogene TRBV3-2) combines with J gene TRBJ1-5, with no clear D. V lost 3 bases to trimming and J lost 6 bases, with 12 bases between them. Germline V CDR1 and CDR2: LGHDT, YNNKEL (reference sequence). The CDR3 runs 14 residues.

In this sample, this clone turned up once. J is TRBJ2-1 and V is TRBV28; TRBD1 matches 7 bases. Germline V gene sequence: CDR1 MDHEN, CDR2 SYDVKM. CDR3 length: 15 residues. Trimming removed 2 bases from V and 4 bases from J; junction bases left unmatched: 5. The CDR3 DNA reads as TGTGCCAGCAGTTTAGCAGGGGGAACGTACAATGAGCAGTTCTTC. This sequence encodes CASSLAGGTYNEQFF.

The chain employs TRBV3-1 (or the pseudogene TRBV3-2) and TRBJ2-1; 8 positions match TRBD1. The junction had 20 bases not matched to a gene; V was cut back by 4 bases and J by 9 bases. The germline V gene encodes CDR1 LGHDT and CDR2 YNNKEL (reference sequence). The CDR3 sequence is 18 residues long. The CDR3 DNA reads TGTGCCAGCAGCCTAAGGACAGGGACCCCCTCCCCTCTCGGTGAGCAGTTCTTC. It is translated as CASSLRTGTPSPLGEQFF.

This clone has only one observation. This chain connects TRBV27 to TRBJ2-4; possible D gene TRBD2, 6 bases. In germline, CDR1 is MNHEY, CDR2 SMNVEV (reference sequence). The CDR3 is 14 residues long. Deletions cut 4 bases from V and 0 bases from J, with 7 bases between. The CDR3 DNA sequence: TGTGCCAGCAGTTCGGGGGTAGCCAAAAACATTCAGTACTTC. Translation: CASSSGVAKNIQYF.

The rearrangement uses TRBV7-8 and TRBJ1-1, with a weak D call TRBD1 (6 bases). Trimming cost V 1 base and J 4 bases, with 10 bases left between them. The CDR3 sequence is 14 residues long. Germline CDR1 SGHVS, CDR2 FQNEAQ. CDR3 sequence (DNA): TGTGCCAGCAGCTTAGTACAGGGTGGCACTGAAGCTTTCTTT. Translated, it gives CASSLVQGGTEAFF.

This clone was seen only once. The chain employs TRBV6-5 and TRBJ1-1; D unresolved. This CDR3 has 11 residues. Trimming left V 8 bases short and J 3 bases short, with 7 bases between. The germline V gene has CDR1 MNHEY and CDR2 SVGAGI. The DNA of the CDR3 is TGTGCCAGCCATCGGGACACTGAAGCTTTCTTT. Translation gives CASHRDTEAFF.

The chain is built from TRBV3-1 (or the pseudogene TRBV3-2) and TRBJ1-2; the D gene is possibly TRBD1 (5 bases). With 1 base removed from V and 0 bases from J, the gap between germline ends came to 9 bases. This CDR3 is built from 15 residues. CDR1 and CDR2 from the germline V gene are LGHDT and YNNKEL (reference sequence). The CDR3 bases are TGTGCCAGCAGCCAAGGGGGGGTAGCTAACTATGGCTACACCTTC. Translating it yields CASSQGGVANYGYTF.

This clone has a single count. The chain links TRBV28 to TRBJ2-2, with TRBD1 as a possible D gene (7 bases). Germline-derived CDR1 and CDR2 are MDHEN and SYDVKM. V was clipped by 3 bases and J by 7 bases, with 18 bases between them. This CDR3 region has 16 residues. CDR3 sequence: CASSLARGAIHGELFF. The CDR3 coding sequence is TGTGCCAGCAGTTTGGCCAGGGGGGCTATACACGGGGAGCTGTTTTTT. The full variable domain, its missing parts supplied by reference TRBV28 and TRBJ2-2, is DVKVTQSSRYLVKRTGEKVFLECVQDMDHENMFWYRQDPGLGLRLIYFSYDVKMKEKGDIPEGYSVSREKKERFSLILESASTNQTSMYLCASSLARGAIHGELFFGEGSRLTVL.

DNA for the CDR3: TGTGCCAGCAGCCTGGACAGGGGGCGATATCAGCCCCAGCATTTT. Translation gives CASSLDRGRYQPQHF. The rearrangement uses TRBV7-2 and TRBJ1-5; 11 bases map to TRBD1. V trimming: 5 bases; J trimming: 5 bases; junction bases outside the gene matches: 5. Germline V CDR1 and CDR2: SGHTA, FQGNSA. CDR3 length equals 15 residues.

This clone was seen more than once but under ten times. The J gene is TRBJ1-1, the V gene TRBV18; possible D gene TRBD1, 6 bases. The CDR3 is made up of 13 amino acids. CDR1 and CDR2 from the germline V gene are KGHSH and LQKENI. The V end was cut by 1 base, the J end by 6 bases, with 9 bases between. The CDR3 region has the DNA TGTGCCAGCTCACCACTTCAGGGGCCTGAAGCTTTCTTT. It yields the protein CASSPLQGPEAFF.

This chain links TRBV5-1 with TRBJ1-2; unclear D gene. From germline, CDR1 is SGHRS and CDR2 YFSETQ. This CDR3 spans 14 amino acids. V was cut by 4 bases and J by 7 bases, with 17 bases left in between. The CDR3, as DNA: TGCGCCAGCAGCAAGGACTCCCGCCCTAGTGGCTACACCTTC. Translation: CASSKDSRPSGYTF.

This CDR3 is CASSQDGARALYGYTF. CDR3 nucleotide sequence: TGCGCCAGCAGCCAAGACGGTGCCAGGGCGCTCTATGGCTACACCTTC. This rearrangement joins TRBV4-3 to TRBJ1-2; tentatively, D is TRBD1 (5 bases). Germline CDR1 reads LGHNA; CDR2 reads YSLEER. The CDR3 is 16 residues long. Trimming removed 0 bases at V and 4 bases at J, with 15 bases between.

The chain uses TRBV6-5 and TRBJ2-3; 12 nucleotides line up with TRBD1. V gave up 6 bases and J gave up 8 bases; unmatched junction bases: 9. CDR3 length: 15 residues. The germline CDR1 and CDR2 sequences are MNHEY and SVGAGI. CDR3 loop: CASRWGQGAQVTQYF. The CDR3, as DNA: TGTGCCAGCAGGTGGGGACAGGGGGCGCAGGTTACGCAGTATTTT.

CDR3 protein: CASSSKPGLAGTQYF. CDR3 DNA: TGTGCCAGCAGTTCAAAACCGGGACTAGCGGGGACGCAGTATTTT. This chain uses TRBV6-5 with TRBJ2-3; 13 bases agree with TRBD2. Germline CDR1 is MNHEY and CDR2 is SVGAGI. The CDR3 is 15 residues long. V gave up 4 bases and J gave up 9 bases; unmatched junction bases: 7.

The chain links TRBV7-2 to TRBJ2-3; 7 bases match TRBD2. J gave up 2 bases and V 2 bases, and 7 bases lay outside the gene matches. Germline CDR1 and CDR2: SGHTA and FQGNSA. CDR3 length: 16 amino acids. CDR3 DNA sequence: TGTGCCAGCAGCTTAAGGGCGGGAGTGCTCACAGATACGCAGTATTTT. Translation: CASSLRAGVLTDTQYF. The full variable domain, its missing parts supplied by reference TRBV7-2 and TRBJ2-3, is GAGVSQSPSNKVTEKGKDVELRCDPISGHTALYWYRQSLGQGLEFLIYFQGNSAPDKSGLPSDRFSAERTGGSVSTLTIQRTQQEDSAVYLCASSLRAGVLTDTQYFGPGTRLTVL.

The chain combines TRBV28 with TRBJ2-1, with a weak D call TRBD2 (6 bases). The germline V gene has CDR1 MDHEN and CDR2 SYDVKM. The CDR3 consists of 16 residues. Trimming cost V 5 bases and J 0 bases, with 14 bases left between them. CDR3 bases: TGTGCCAGCAGTCCCCACGGGGGTGGCTCCTACAATGAGCAGTTCTTC. Protein product: CASSPHGGGSYNEQFF.

The chain joins TRBV28 to TRBJ1-2; D is perhaps TRBD1 (5 bases). The germline CDR1 and CDR2 sequences are MDHEN and SYDVKM. The CDR3 length is 11 residues. Trimming left V 3 bases short and J 8 bases short, with 7 bases between. The CDR3, as DNA: TGTGCCAGCAGTTTGGGGCAAGGCTACACCTTC. Amino acids: CASSLGQGYTF.

This chain joins TRBV27 and TRBJ2-3; TRBD2 aligns across 13 bases. Germline lookup yields CDR1 MNHEY and CDR2 SMNVEV (reference sequence). The CDR3 contains 18 residues. V lost 4 bases and J lost 2; bases outside the gene matches: 9. In DNA, the CDR3 is TGTGCCAGCAGTTCGATTCGGACTAGCGGGAGTTCCACAGATACGCAGTATTTT. Translation: CASSSIRTSGSSTDTQYF.

In this sample, this clone turned up once. The chain carries TRBV7-9 and TRBJ1-4, with D unclear. Per germline, CDR1 SEHNR and CDR2 FQNEAQ (reference sequence). V was pared by 4 bases and J by 8 bases, with 23 bases between. CDR3 length equals 17 residues. The chain's CDR3 is CASSSLNRVLRGEKLFF. The CDR3 bases are TGTGCCAGCAGCTCTCTAAACCGGGTGCTACGCGGGGAAAAACTGTTTTTT.

The sample holds one count of this clone. The chain uses TRBV7-9 and TRBJ1-4; D perhaps matches TRBD1 (6 bases). Germline CDR1 SEHNR, CDR2 FQNEAQ (reference sequence). This CDR3 is 14 amino acids long. The V and J ends lost 7 bases and 3 bases respectively, with 12 bases between them. This chain's CDR3 is CASTRTASNEKLFF. The CDR3 region has the DNA TGTGCCAGCACCAGGACAGCCTCTAATGAAAAACTGTTTTTT.

The V call is TRBV3-1 (or the pseudogene TRBV3-2), the J call TRBJ2-3; D possibly corresponds to TRBD1 (6 bases). The germline V and J ends were trimmed by 5 bases and 7 bases, with 16 bases remaining between them. This CDR3 is 14 amino acids long. Germline CDR1 and CDR2: LGHDT and YNNKEL (reference sequence). CDR3 loop: CASSFSLGDNTQYF. In DNA form, the CDR3 reads TGTGCCAGCAGCTTTTCTCTGGGGGACAATACGCAGTATTTT.

The count of this clone is one. The V gene is TRBV28, the J gene TRBJ2-3, with 11 bases fitting TRBD2. J lost 0 bases, V lost 2 bases, and 7 bases had no gene match. Germline V gives CDR1 MDHEN, CDR2 SYDVKM. CDR3 length: 18 amino acids. DNA of the CDR3: TGTGCCAGCAGTTTAAAACTAGCGGGGGTGAGAAGCACAGATACGCAGTATTTT. Residues: CASSLKLAGVRSTDTQYF. The full variable domain, with the rest looked up from reference TRBV28 and TRBJ2-3, is DVKVTQSSRYLVKRTGEKVFLECVQDMDHENMFWYRQDPGLGLRLIYFSYDVKMKEKGDIPEGYSVSREKKERFSLILESASTNQTSMYLCASSLKLAGVRSTDTQYFGPGTRLTVL.

This sequence joins TRBV29-1 and TRBJ2-1; no definite D call. Trimming shortened V by 1 base and J by 10 bases, and 20 bases separated the two germline ends. Germline lookup yields CDR1 SQVTM and CDR2 ANQGSEA. The CDR3 is 15 residues long. The CDR3 region has the DNA TGCAGCGTTGAAGGATCTGAGGTCTCGGTGAAGGAGCAGTTCTTC. This encodes CSVEGSEVSVKEQFF.

J is TRBJ2-1 and V is TRBV27; TRBD2 matches at 15 bases. From germline, CDR1 is MNHEY and CDR2 SMNVEV (reference sequence). The CDR3 sequence is 16 residues long. V was pared by 3 bases and J by 5 bases, with 2 bases of the junction left unmatched. The CDR3 region has the DNA TGTGCCAGCAGTTTGGGACTAGCGGGGGGACACAATGAGCAGTTCTTC. This translates into CASSLGLAGGHNEQFF.